This T cell receptor (beta chain) was observed in a study of T cell repertoires and HLA-DP antigens (dated by TCRdb to 2017 to 2018). For context, the study as a whole: The study used an in vitro model of CD4+ T cell alloreactivity in which transduced HeLa cells presented allogeneic HLA-DP. The two alloantigens modelled structurally similar versus dissimilar alloantigens, differing from self at one and around ten peptide-binding groove amino acids, respectively. The three donors were two male and one female, with ages ranging from the 18-to-29 to the 60-to-69 age band. Average DNA input was around 220 ng for sorted CD137+CD4+ samples, compared with roughly 1,300 ng for pre-culture CD4+ samples.

The immunoSEQ multiplex PCR, with forward primers for 54 TRBV segments and reverse primers for 13 TRBJ segments, was used to amplify TCRB CDR3 regions. Pre-culture CD4+ samples were sequenced at deep resolution, targeting 200,000 or so T cell genomes. Sequencing of the amplicons on an Illumina HiSeq System generated 87 bp reads spanning the CDR3. Per the source publication's procedure: PCR and sequencing errors in the reads were corrected, and CDR3 regions were defined by aligning to IMGT reference sequences. Template and unique rearrangement counts were estimated using synthetic template pools. Clonality was calculated as 1 minus Pielou's evenness. The Daley-Smith estimator was used to estimate richness. Morisita's index served as the measure of repertoire overlap. Clones present in cultured samples but not detected in the pre-culture repertoire of the same donor were defined as low-abundance clones. Entries here come from immuneACCESS through TCRdb and include only in-frame sequences with V and J called. Some clones fail to appear in such tables; in the studies checked, an unresolved V gene covers under half of the shortfall, and the cause of the remainder is unknown. Clone size and the V and J calls come from that table; the DNA yielded D and trimming. The sample data list some 110,000 clones, and 80% to 95% of these were observed just once. About 0.27% of the sample is taken by the ten largest.

Turning to this clone: Its antigen remains unidentified. The sample holds no much larger clone one base away, and base qualities are not on file.

Study-wide findings and limitations: Clonality of sorted CD137+ cells was similar against both alloantigens (roughly 0.4) and much higher than in pre-culture samples (around 0.044). The study was limited by having just a few donors, by relying on a non-physiological HeLa antigen-presenting system, and by using total CD4+ cells as responders. An average cumulative frequency of 36.3% against one allele and 50.6% against the other was found for clones undetected before culture. Separate analysis of naive and memory CD4+ repertoires was not performed.

Magnetic bead negative selection was used to isolate untouched CD4+ T cells from Ficoll-separated PBMC, with an average purity of about 98%. Untouched CD4+ T cells were isolated with magnetic beads from Ficoll-separated PBMC, and a purity of approximately 98% was reached with negligible CD8+ contamination. Peripheral blood mononuclear cells came from the buffy coats of a few healthy blood donors. All three donors were CMV seronegative. The DNeasy Blood & Tissue Kit was used to extract genomic DNA. TCRB sequencing was performed on genomic DNA from sorted CD137+CD4+ cells and pre-culture CD4+ baseline samples from each subject. The sequence was obtained from a woman in her late teens or twenties in good health and CMV-seronegative. Sequenced sample: CD4+ T cells from PBMCs.

The nucleotide sequence reads as follows: TGTGCCAGCAGCACCCGGGACAGGGGGCTTGTTAGCACAGATACGCAGTATTTT. This sequence encodes CASSTRDRGLVSTDTQYF. This receptor chain uses TRBV9 and TRBJ2-3, and 12 junction bases match TRBD1. Germline trimming: 4 bases from V, 0 bases from J; junction bases outside gene matches: 9. Reading the germline V gene gives CDR1 SGDLS and CDR2 YYNGEE. The CDR3 has 18 amino acids, counting the end cysteine and phenylalanine. CDR3 DNA only is kept here, 54 bases in frame from base 1.